The 8 T cell receptor beta chains below were found in one sample sequenced in a study of blood T cell repertoires in COVID-19. Here immunoSEQ multiplex PCR was the method, and the copy in TCRdb shows in-frame clones only, minus some. The table has 310,000 or so clones, around 89% seen once; the top ten hold 8% to 10%. Sequencing was performed on PBMCs or T cells enriched from blood (not recorded which). These receptors were collected from a woman aged 40 to 50 who had recovered from COVID-19.

The V gene is TRBV7-8, the J gene TRBJ1-4; D is possibly TRBD1 (6 bases). CDR1 is SGHVS and CDR2 is FQNEAQ in the germline V gene. This CDR3 spans 16 amino acids. Trimming shortened V by 3 bases and J by 5 bases, and 16 bases separated the two germline ends. CDR3 amino acids: CASSFRSTGENEKLFF. CDR3 DNA sequence: TGTGCCAGCAGCTTTAGATCGACAGGCGAGAATGAAAAACTGTTTTTT.

The V and J genes are TRBV6-5 and TRBJ2-7, with TRBD1 matching 8 bases. After removal of 5 bases from V and 1 base from J, the junction contained 4 bases not matched to a gene. Germline CDR1 and CDR2: MNHEY and SVGAGI. The CDR3 has 14 residues. CDR3 residues: CASSPRQGSYEQYF. The CDR3 nucleotides read TGTGCCAGCAGTCCCAGACAGGGGTCCTACGAGCAGTACTTC.

The chain has TRBV9 and TRBJ2-2; D might be TRBD2 (6 bases). The CDR3 runs 14 residues. Germline V lookup: CDR1 SGDLS, CDR2 YYNGEE. V was clipped by 0 bases and J by 3 bases, with 6 bases between them. The CDR3 coding sequence is TGTGCCAGCAGCGTAGTAGCGGACACCGGGGAGCTGTTTTTT. Amino acid sequence: CASSVVADTGELFF.

This chain joins TRBV19 and TRBJ1-2; D uncertain. V was pared by 3 bases and J by 1 base, with 15 bases between. The CDR3 length is 16 residues. Germline CDR1 is LNHDA and CDR2 is SQIVND (reference sequence). CDR3 in amino acids: CASSMEVILFNYGYTF. In DNA, the CDR3 is TGTGCCAGTAGTATGGAGGTCATACTTTTTAACTATGGCTACACCTTC.

This clone was picked up a small number of times. CDR3 sequence reads: CATSDATGSSNQPQHF. The DNA of the CDR3 is TGTGCCACCAGTGATGCGACAGGCTCTAGCAATCAGCCCCAGCATTTT. The V gene is TRBV24-1, the J gene TRBJ1-5, with a possible D match to TRBD1 (6 bases). The CDR3 sequence is 16 residues long. V lost 3 bases and J lost 0, with 11 bases in between. CDR1 KGHDR and CDR2 SFDVKD come from the germline V gene.

CDR3 residues: CASSPGGLNTEAFF. CDR3 DNA sequence: TGTGCCAGCAGTCCAGGGGGGCTGAACACTGAAGCTTTCTTT. The genes are TRBV6-4 and TRBJ1-1, with TRBD1 identical over 7 bases. Unmatched junction bases numbered 3, after V lost 5 bases and J lost 0 bases. CDR1 is MRHNA and CDR2 is SNTAGT in the germline V gene. CDR3 size: 14 residues.

The chain is built from TRBV18 and TRBJ1-1; D is unclear. With 6 bases removed from V and 7 bases from J, the gap between germline ends came to 12 bases. CDR1 is KGHSH, CDR2 LQKENI, per germline. This CDR3 has 12 amino acids. CDR3 sequence: CASSLDRYEAFF. As DNA, the CDR3 is TGTGCCAGCTCTCTAGACCGATATGAAGCTTTCTTT.

This clone was recorded only once. V gene TRBV30 combines with J gene TRBJ2-3, with D perhaps matching TRBD1 (6 bases). V lost 5 bases and J lost 3, with 12 bases in between. The CDR3 totals 13 residues. Per the germline V gene, CDR1 is GTSNPN and CDR2 is SVGIG (reference sequence). In nucleotides, the CDR3 is TGTGCCTGGTGCTATCAGGGGACAGATACGCAGTATTTT. Translation: CAWCYQGTDTQYF.